These 31 T cell receptor beta chains were all obtained from the same sample, sequenced in a study of cytomegalovirus exposure and HLA in healthy donors. Measured with immunoSEQ multiplex PCR; TCRdb has only the in-frame clones, and not every one. Among more than 250,000 clones, roughly 88% were seen once, and the ten largest hold around 3.1%. Sequencing was carried out using PBMCs. Receptor source: a woman in her twenties or thirties in good health and CMV-seronegative.

This clone was seen more than once but under ten times. The chain employs TRBV7-9 and TRBJ1-2; tentatively, D is TRBD1 (5 bases). The CDR3 is made up of 14 amino acids. CDR1 is SEHNR, CDR2 FQNEAQ, per germline (reference sequence). Between the trimmed V and J ends, which lost 1 base and 7 bases, there was a span of 13 bases. The CDR3 protein is CASSLGQGGGGYTF. CDR3 nucleotide sequence: TGTGCCAGCAGCTTAGGTCAGGGCGGCGGTGGCTACACCTTC.

The chain combines TRBV28 with TRBJ2-7; TRBD2 is a possible D gene (6 bases). Trimming took off 7 bases at V and 4 bases at J, with 20 bases between the two ends. The CDR3 length is 15 residues. CDR1 MDHEN and CDR2 SYDVKM come from the germline V gene. The CDR3 here is CASTERVGAGYEQYF. The CDR3 DNA sequence: TGTGCCAGCACCGAGCGGGTGGGCGCCGGATACGAGCAGTACTTC.

The chain carries TRBV5-1 and TRBJ2-7, with 7 positions matching TRBD2. J gave up 3 bases and V 6 bases, and 9 bases lay outside the gene matches. The germline CDR1 and CDR2 sequences are SGHRS and YFSETQ. CDR3 length: 14 amino acids. CDR3 DNA: TGCGCCAGCACCATTAGCGGGCCCCTCTACGAGCAGTACTTC. This gives the protein CASTISGPLYEQYF.

The chain combines TRBV11-3 with TRBJ2-1; 8 bases agree with TRBD2. This CDR3 is 15 amino acids long. Germline assignment: CDR1 SGHNT and CDR2 YENEEA. Trimming cost V 2 bases and J 5 bases; bases outside gene matches: 5. CDR3 protein: CASSLTGGSHNEQFF. The CDR3 region has the DNA TGTGCCAGCAGCTTAACGGGAGGGTCTCACAATGAGCAGTTCTTC.

This chain connects TRBV7-8 to TRBJ2-5; D unresolved. The CDR3 sequence is 15 residues long. Germline CDR1 and CDR2: SGHVS and FQNEAQ. The V and J ends lost 5 bases and 1 base respectively, with 14 bases between them. CDR3 residues: CASSASVRFQETQYF. CDR3 coding DNA: TGTGCCAGCAGCGCCAGCGTCCGTTTCCAAGAGACCCAGTACTTC.

For this clone: An end of the junction differs from the germline gene, which may be a read error. The rearrangement links TRBV6-4 to TRBJ2-1, with 13 bases that match TRBD2. CDR1 is MRHNA, CDR2 SNTAGT, per germline. The CDR3 is 15 residues long. CDR3 coding DNA: TGTGCCAGCAGTGACTCTACTAGCGGGAGGGAACCATCGGTCTTC. Amino acid sequence: CASSDSTSGREPSVF.

This clone was counted a few times. The rearrangement joins TRBV5-5 to TRBJ2-5; 7 nucleotides align to TRBD2. Germline CDR1 and CDR2: SGHKS and YYEKEE (reference sequence). The V segment lost 0 bases and the J segment 4 bases; nucleotides outside the gene matches: 15. This CDR3 has 18 amino acids. The CDR3 reads CASSLAGGGVALVETQYF. For the CDR3, the DNA is TGTGCCAGCAGCTTGGCCGGGGGAGGGGTAGCCCTTGTAGAGACCCAGTACTTC.

V gene TRBV11-3 combines with J gene TRBJ2-1, with TRBD2 matching over 12 bases. The V gene end was trimmed by 4 bases and the J gene end by 7 bases; junction bases not matched to a gene: 5. The CDR3 runs to 15 residues. CDR1 is SGHNT, CDR2 YENEEA, per germline. The CDR3 protein is CASSSSGRAANEQFF. The CDR3 region has the DNA TGTGCCAGCAGCTCTAGCGGGAGGGCAGCAAATGAGCAGTTCTTC.

V and J are TRBV9 and TRBJ2-2, with 10 bases aligning to TRBD2. The CDR3 runs to 13 residues. Trimming cost V 6 bases and J 5 bases; bases outside gene matches: 1. Germline assignment: CDR1 SGDLS and CDR2 YYNGEE. The CDR3 is CASTAGGTGELFF. The CDR3 DNA reads TGTGCCAGCACAGCGGGAGGGACCGGGGAGCTGTTTTTT.

The rearrangement joins TRBV19 to TRBJ2-7; 8 bases map to TRBD2. The CDR3 is 13 residues long. Trimming cost V 5 bases and J 4 bases; bases outside gene matches: 4. The V gene's germline CDR1 is LNHDA and CDR2 SQIVND (reference sequence). CDR3 sequence: CASSFGGVYEQYF. DNA for the CDR3: TGTGCCAGTAGTTTCGGGGGGGTTTACGAGCAGTACTTC.

The chain carries TRBV5-6 and TRBJ2-3, with 8 bases matching TRBD1. This CDR3 is built from 16 residues. Trimming cost V 4 bases and J 2 bases; bases outside gene matches: 9. Per germline, CDR1 SGHDT and CDR2 YYEEEE. Written as DNA, the CDR3 is TGTGCCAGCAGCCCCCTAGGGGGACAGGCCACAGATACGCAGTATTTT. Its translation is CASSPLGGQATDTQYF.

The CDR3 protein is CASGPTSGNYEQYF. The DNA for the CDR3 is TGCGCCAGCGGTCCGACTAGCGGAAACTACGAGCAGTACTTC. This chain uses TRBV5-1 with TRBJ2-7; 9 bases are shared with TRBD2. The ends lost 7 bases at V and 3 bases at J; junction bases unmatched: 8. Germline V gene sequence: CDR1 SGHRS, CDR2 YFSETQ. The CDR3 spans 14 residues.

The rearrangement links TRBV18 to TRBJ2-7, with D uncertain. CDR1 and CDR2 from the germline V gene are KGHSH and LQKENI. CDR3 size: 12 residues. Trimming left V 2 bases short and J 7 bases short, with 9 bases between. CDR3 in DNA: TGTGCCAGCTCACCATCCCCTGGAGAGCAGTACTTC. It yields the protein CASSPSPGEQYF.

This chain's CDR3 is CSVTAGNTIYF. In DNA form, the CDR3 reads TGCAGCGTAACAGCCGGAAACACCATATATTTT. This chain uses TRBV29-1 with TRBJ1-3, with D hard to call. This CDR3 comprises 11 residues. Germline V lookup: CDR1 SQVTM, CDR2 ANQGSEA. V lost 6 bases, J lost 4 bases, and 7 bases lay in between.

The J gene is TRBJ2-2, the V gene TRBV18; unclear D gene. CDR1 and CDR2 (germline): KGHSH, LQKENI. This CDR3 spans 17 amino acids. V lost 0 bases and J 1 base, leaving 12 bases between the germline ends. The CDR3 here is CASSPPLRERNTGELFF. The CDR3, as DNA: TGTGCCAGCTCACCACCTTTAAGAGAACGGAACACCGGGGAGCTGTTTTTT.

The chain links TRBV7-9 to TRBJ2-2; a weak D match, TRBD2 (6 bases). Germline V gives CDR1 SEHNR, CDR2 FQNEAQ (reference sequence). There are 17 residues in the CDR3. The V end lost 4 bases, the J end lost 4 bases, and 19 bases lay between the germline ends. The CDR3 sequence is CASSSFRDLIGTGELFF. The CDR3 DNA is TGTGCCAGCAGCTCGTTCCGGGACTTGATCGGCACCGGGGAGCTGTTTTTT.

This chain links TRBV28 with TRBJ1-4; TRBD1 matches at 8 bases. Germline-derived CDR1 and CDR2 are MDHEN and SYDVKM. The trim removed 2 bases at V and 3 bases at J, leaving 5 bases unmatched. The CDR3 runs 16 residues. The CDR3 is CASSLPTTGANEKLFF. Written as DNA, the CDR3 is TGTGCCAGCAGTTTACCTACGACAGGGGCTAATGAAAAACTGTTTTTT. The entire variable domain, with the rest obtained from reference TRBV28 and TRBJ1-4, is as follows: DVKVTQSSRYLVKRTGEKVFLECVQDMDHENMFWYRQDPGLGLRLIYFSYDVKMKEKGDIPEGYSVSREKKERFSLILESASTNQTSMYLCASSLPTTGANEKLFFGSGTQLSVL.

The chain combines TRBV7-9 with TRBJ2-7, with D perhaps TRBD1 (6 bases). Per the germline V gene, CDR1 is SEHNR and CDR2 is FQNEAQ (reference sequence). The V end was cut by 0 bases, the J end by 3 bases, with 15 bases between. The CDR3 has 16 residues. The CDR3 is CASSLATAGEGYEQYF. The CDR3 DNA is TGTGCCAGCAGCTTAGCGACCGCAGGGGAAGGCTACGAGCAGTACTTC.

The genes are TRBV9 and TRBJ2-3; D is possibly TRBD2 (6 bases). Germline V gene data show CDR1 as SGDLS and CDR2 as YYNGEE. CDR3 length equals 14 residues. Trimming left V 4 bases short and J 6 bases short, with 15 bases between. CDR3 region: CASSPSPSADTQYF. The CDR3 DNA sequence: TGTGCCAGCAGCCCTTCTCCTAGCGCCGATACGCAGTATTTT.

The chain joins TRBV29-1 to TRBJ2-7; 8 positions match TRBD2. Trimming cost V 4 bases and J 3 bases; bases outside gene matches: 8. Germline loops: CDR1 SQVTM, CDR2 ANQGSEA. CDR3 size: 14 residues. As DNA, the CDR3 is TGCAGCGTTGGACCGGGACTAGATGTCTACGAGCAGTACTTC. This translates into CSVGPGLDVYEQYF.

The genes are TRBV18 and TRBJ2-3; D gene ambiguous. The germline CDR1 and CDR2 sequences are KGHSH and LQKENI. Deletions cut 5 bases from V and 3 bases from J, with 9 bases between. This CDR3 is built from 13 residues. The CDR3 coding sequence is TGTGCCAGCTCAAGCCTAGTGACAGATACGCAGTATTTT. Encoded protein: CASSSLVTDTQYF.

The chain carries TRBV5-5 and TRBJ2-7; D possibly matches TRBD1 or TRBD2 (5 bases each). Germline loops: CDR1 SGHKS, CDR2 YYEKEE (reference sequence). The CDR3 contains 15 residues. V lost 6 bases to trimming and J lost 2 bases, with 18 bases between them. The CDR3 sequence: CASTLGTAVAYEQYF. Written as DNA, the CDR3 is TGTGCCAGCACGCTAGGGACCGCGGTTGCCTACGAGCAGTACTTC.

This chain uses TRBV11-2 with TRBJ1-1; D remains ambiguous. Trimming removed 5 bases at V and 1 base at J, with 14 bases between. The CDR3 contains 15 residues. Germline CDR1 SGHAT, CDR2 FQNNGV. CDR3 in amino acids: CASSPKVGWNTEAFF. In DNA form, the CDR3 reads TGTGCCAGCAGCCCTAAAGTAGGATGGAACACTGAAGCTTTCTTT.

V gene TRBV7-9 combines with J gene TRBJ2-5; tentatively, D is TRBD1 or TRBD2 (5 bases each). This CDR3 contains 14 residues. Germline CDR1 reads SEHNR; CDR2 reads FQNEAQ (reference sequence). V dropped 3 bases and J dropped 1 base, with 9 bases sitting between them. The CDR3 loop reads CASSFGTAQETQYF. CDR3 in DNA: TGTGCCAGCAGCTTCGGGACGGCCCAAGAGACCCAGTACTTC.

This rearrangement joins TRBV27 to TRBJ1-1; unclear D gene. This CDR3 is built from 11 residues. The V gene lost 6 bases and the J gene lost 1 base, with 3 bases spanning the gap. Germline V gene lookup returns CDR1 MNHEY and CDR2 SMNVEV (reference sequence). The CDR3 DNA reads TGTGCCAGCAGGAAGAACACTGAAGCTTTCTTT. Its protein product is CASRKNTEAFF.

This clone appeared once. The CDR3 sequence: CASSFSPSGSLDTQYF. The CDR3 nucleotides are TGTGCCAGCAGTTTCTCCCCTAGCGGGAGTTTAGATACGCAGTATTTT. The rearrangement uses TRBV27 and TRBJ2-3, with TRBD2 matching over 10 bases. The CDR3 extends over 16 amino acids. Germline values: CDR1 MNHEY, CDR2 SMNVEV (reference sequence). With 3 bases clipped from V and 5 bases from J, the junction kept 8 bases outside the gene matches.

The chain carries TRBV7-7 and TRBJ2-1; 9 nucleotides match TRBD2. The CDR3 contains 16 residues. Germline V gene data show CDR1 as SSHAT and CDR2 as FNYEAQ (reference sequence). J lost 5 bases, V lost 5 bases, and 10 bases had no gene match. As DNA, the CDR3 is TGTGCCAGCAGCCCTTTAGCGGGAGTAATGAACAATGAGCAGTTCTTC. It yields the protein CASSPLAGVMNNEQFF.

This clone was seen a handful of times. This chain joins TRBV2 and TRBJ1-5; D is unclear. Germline V CDR1 and CDR2: SNHLY, FYNNEI. This CDR3 comprises 16 residues. V was cut by 3 bases and J by 0 bases, with 12 bases left in between. The CDR3 loop is CASSEKGGVSNQPQHF. The CDR3 DNA follows: TGTGCCAGCAGTGAGAAGGGTGGTGTTAGCAATCAGCCCCAGCATTTT.

V usage is TRBV15 and J usage is TRBJ2-7; 7 nucleotides align to TRBD2. J gave up 0 bases and V 1 base, and 3 bases lay outside the gene matches. This CDR3 contains 15 residues. The germline CDR1 and CDR2 sequences are LNHNV and YYDKDF (reference sequence). CDR3 amino acids: CATSRGGGSSYEQYF. The CDR3 DNA is TGTGCCACCAGCAGAGGTGGCGGGAGCTCCTACGAGCAGTACTTC.

Turning to this clone: Other DNA sequences in the sample encode the same CDR3. The rearrangement joins TRBV9 to TRBJ2-3, with D possibly TRBD2 on 5 matching bases. Per the germline V gene, CDR1 is SGDLS and CDR2 is YYNGEE. The CDR3 totals 15 residues. Trimming took 0 bases from V and 0 from J, leaving 8 bases between them. CDR3 sequence reads: CASSVGGGSTDTQYF. DNA of the CDR3: TGTGCCAGCAGCGTAGGTGGCGGGAGCACAGATACGCAGTATTTT.

This chain joins TRBV25-1 and TRBJ2-1; D gene unclear. Trimming removed 4 bases at V and 4 bases at J, with 5 bases between. CDR1 and CDR2 (germline): MGHDK, SYGVNS. The CDR3 is 12 residues long. The CDR3, as DNA: TGTGCCAGCAGTGTTATGTACAATGAGCAGTTCTTC. Protein sequence: CASSVMYNEQFF.